The clone carrying this TCR beta chain was found many times. The sample originates from a study of T cells after yellow fever vaccination. MiXCR, applied by TCRdb to the 5' RACE reads, yields one record per CDR3 protein. Found here are 250,000 or so distinct CDR3 sequences, 3.6% of them singletons; the top ten hold under 20%. Trimming removed 5 bases from V and 7 bases from J, with 15 bases in between. Germline V lookup: CDR1 LGHNA, CDR2 YNFKEQ. This CDR3 contains 13 residues. This receptor was identified in a man between 18 and 29 years old who received the YFV17D yellow fever vaccine. This chain connects TRBV4-2 to TRBJ2-7; a weak D match, TRBD1 (6 bases). Sample: PBMCs, taken 15 days after the yellow fever booster vaccination. CDR3 DNA sequence: TGTGCCAGCAGCGATATAATCAGGGGTGAGCAGTACTTC. It is translated as CASSDIIRGEQYF.